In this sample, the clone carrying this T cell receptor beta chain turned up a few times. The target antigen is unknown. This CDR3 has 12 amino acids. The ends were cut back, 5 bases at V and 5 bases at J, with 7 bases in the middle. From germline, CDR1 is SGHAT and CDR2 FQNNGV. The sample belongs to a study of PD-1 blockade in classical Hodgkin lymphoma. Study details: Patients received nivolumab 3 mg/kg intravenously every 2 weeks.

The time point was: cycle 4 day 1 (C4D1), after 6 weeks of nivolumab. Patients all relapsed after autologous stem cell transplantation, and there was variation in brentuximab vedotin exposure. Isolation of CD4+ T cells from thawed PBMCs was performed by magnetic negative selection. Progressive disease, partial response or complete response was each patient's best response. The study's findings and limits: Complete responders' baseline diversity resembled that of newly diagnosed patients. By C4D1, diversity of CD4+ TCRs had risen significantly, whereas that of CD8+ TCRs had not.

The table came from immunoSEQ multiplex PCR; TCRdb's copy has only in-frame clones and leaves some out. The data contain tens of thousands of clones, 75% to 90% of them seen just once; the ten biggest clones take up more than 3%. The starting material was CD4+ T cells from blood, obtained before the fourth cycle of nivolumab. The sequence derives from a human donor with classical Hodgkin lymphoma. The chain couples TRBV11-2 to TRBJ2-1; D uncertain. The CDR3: CASSGWDNEQFF. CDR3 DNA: TGTGCCAGCAGCGGGTGGGACAATGAGCAGTTCTTC.